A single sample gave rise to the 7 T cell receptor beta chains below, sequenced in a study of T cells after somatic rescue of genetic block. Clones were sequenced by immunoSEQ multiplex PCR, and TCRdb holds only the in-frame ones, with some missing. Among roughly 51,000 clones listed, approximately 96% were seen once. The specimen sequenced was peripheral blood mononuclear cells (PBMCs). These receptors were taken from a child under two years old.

CDR3: CASSSSAGTGGVTEAFF. The CDR3 DNA reads TGTGCCAGCAGCTCTTCCGCCGGGACAGGGGGGGTCACTGAAGCTTTCTTT. The rearrangement links TRBV7-9 to TRBJ1-1, with TRBD1 matching 11 bases. V gave up 4 bases and J gave up 4 bases; unmatched junction bases: 11. This CDR3 comprises 17 residues. CDR1 and CDR2 (germline): SEHNR, FQNEAQ (reference sequence).

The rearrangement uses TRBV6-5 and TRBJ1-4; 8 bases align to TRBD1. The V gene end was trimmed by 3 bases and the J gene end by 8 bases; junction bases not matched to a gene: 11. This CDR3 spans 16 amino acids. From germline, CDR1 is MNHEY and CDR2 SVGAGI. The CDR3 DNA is TGTGCCAGCAGTTATAAGGCAGGGGGCGTATCCGAAAAACTGTTTTTT. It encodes CASSYKAGGVSEKLFF.

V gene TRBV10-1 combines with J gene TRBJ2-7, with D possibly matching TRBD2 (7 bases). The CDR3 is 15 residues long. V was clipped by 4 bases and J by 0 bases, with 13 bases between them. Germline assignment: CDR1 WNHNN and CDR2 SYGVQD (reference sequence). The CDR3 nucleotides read TGCGCCAGCAGTGTAGGCGGGGGCAGCTCCTACGAGCAGTACTTC. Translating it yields CASSVGGGSSYEQYF.

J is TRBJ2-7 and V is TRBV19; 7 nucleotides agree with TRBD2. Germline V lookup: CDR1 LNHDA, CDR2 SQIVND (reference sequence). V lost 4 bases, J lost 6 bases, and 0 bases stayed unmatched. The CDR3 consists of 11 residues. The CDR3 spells CASSSGSEQYF. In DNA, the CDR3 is TGTGCCAGTAGTAGCGGGAGCGAGCAGTACTTC.

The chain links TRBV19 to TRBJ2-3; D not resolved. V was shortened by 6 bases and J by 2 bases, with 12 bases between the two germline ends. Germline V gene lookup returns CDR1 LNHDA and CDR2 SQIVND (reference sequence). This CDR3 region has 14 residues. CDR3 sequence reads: CASSDGPHTDTQYF. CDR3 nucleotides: TGTGCCAGTAGCGACGGGCCACACACAGATACGCAGTATTTT.

The CDR3 loop reads CASSLLTTASANNEQFF. The DNA for the CDR3 is TGTGCCAGCAGTCTCCTGACGACAGCTAGCGCCAACAATGAGCAGTTCTTC. V is TRBV25-1 and J is TRBJ2-1, with D perhaps matching TRBD2 (6 bases). CDR3 length equals 17 residues. The V end was cut by 5 bases, the J end by 5 bases, with 22 bases between. CDR1 and CDR2 from the germline V gene are MGHDK and SYGVNS.

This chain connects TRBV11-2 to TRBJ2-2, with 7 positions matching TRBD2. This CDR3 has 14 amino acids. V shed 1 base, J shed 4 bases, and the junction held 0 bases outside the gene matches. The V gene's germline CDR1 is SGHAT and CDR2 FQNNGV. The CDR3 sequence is CASSLGTSTGELFF. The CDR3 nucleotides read TGTGCCAGCAGCTTAGGGACTAGCACCGGGGAGCTGTTTTTT. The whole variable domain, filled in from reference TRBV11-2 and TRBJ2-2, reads EAGVAQSPRYKIIEKRQSVAFWCNPISGHATLYWYQQILGQGPKLLIQFQNNGVVDDSQLPKDRFSAERLKGVDSTLKIQPAKLEDSAVYLCASSLGTSTGELFFGEGSRLTVL.